This T cell receptor beta chain came from a study of glioma-infiltrating T cells. The J segment lost 3 bases and the V segment lost 6 bases, leaving 4 bases of the junction unmatched. The length of the CDR3 is 14 residues. Per the germline V gene, CDR1 is MNHNS and CDR2 is SASEGT. In this sample, this clonotype turned up a few times. Using RNA template, CDR3s of TCR alpha and beta were amplified with iRepertoire arm-PCR. Each CDR3 protein gets one entry after TCRdb re-called the multiplex PCR reads with MiXCR. The profile covers more than 110,000 distinct CDR3 sequences, with more than 35% appearing a single time and around 18% taken by the ten largest.

Source material: glioma tissue, nonneoplastic brain tissue, or PBMCs (not recorded which). The receptor comes from a human donor with low-grade glioma or glioblastoma, undergoing nonglioma brain surgery, or in good health (not recorded which). This chain links TRBV6-1 with TRBJ1-5, with TRBD1 matching over 8 bases. CDR3 sequence: CASRNRGYNQPQHF. In DNA, the CDR3 is TGTGCCAGCAGGAACAGGGGGTACAATCAGCCCCAGCATTTT.